The 30 T cell receptor beta chains in this list originate from one sample, sequenced in a study of shared clonotypes between healthy human individuals. Using immunoSEQ multiplex PCR, the repertoire was profiled, and TCRdb retains in-frame clones only, with some absent. The profile shows about 2.1 million clones, roughly 91% of them singletons. CD45RO negativity and positive selection for CCR7 defined naive CD8 cells, a population that excluded terminally differentiated effector memory CD45RA+ cells. Material for sequencing was naive CD8+ T cells from PBMCs. These receptors were collected from a man between 18 and 35 years old in good health. Some clones in this sample may be carry-over from other donors' samples.

The chain joins TRBV9 to TRBJ1-2, with D uncertain. V was cut by 0 bases and J by 3 bases, with 12 bases left in between. This CDR3 is built from 15 residues. CDR1 SGDLS and CDR2 YYNGEE come from the germline V gene. The CDR3 spells CASSVASRTDYGYTF. CDR3 DNA: TGTGCCAGCAGCGTAGCTAGTCGGACCGACTATGGCTACACCTTC.

The V call is TRBV28, the J call TRBJ2-3, with D unresolved. Deletions cut 2 bases from V and 2 bases from J, with 5 bases between. CDR3 length equals 13 residues. Per the germline V gene, CDR1 is MDHEN and CDR2 is SYDVKM. This chain's CDR3 is CASSLALTDTQYF. CDR3 DNA sequence: TGTGCCAGCAGTTTAGCTCTCACAGATACGCAGTATTTT.

The J gene is TRBJ1-1, the V gene TRBV19; 7 bases are shared with TRBD1. Germline-derived CDR1 and CDR2 are LNHDA and SQIVND (reference sequence). J lost 8 bases, V lost 7 bases, and 31 bases had no gene match. The CDR3 sequence is 20 residues long. The CDR3: CASTTTALRDRDTLSREAFF. In DNA, the CDR3 is TGTGCCAGTACCACTACCGCTCTCCGGGACAGAGATACACTGAGCAGAGAAGCTTTCTTT.

The rearrangement links TRBV5-1 to TRBJ1-1, with 10 bases matching TRBD1. The CDR3 length is 19 residues. Germline-derived CDR1 and CDR2 are SGHRS and YFSETQ. With 1 base clipped from V and 5 bases from J, the junction kept 17 bases outside the gene matches. The CDR3 is CASSLSGWRDRGFMTEAFF. In DNA, the CDR3 is TGCGCCAGCAGCTTGTCCGGGTGGCGGGACAGGGGTTTCATGACTGAAGCTTTCTTT. Full variable domain (rest looked up from reference TRBV5-1 and TRBJ1-1): KAGVTQTPRYLIKTRGQQVTLSCSPISGHRSVSWYQQTPGQGLQFLFEYFSETQRNKGNFPGRFSGRQFSNSRSEMNVSTLELGDSALYLCASSLSGWRDRGFMTEAFFGQGTRLTVV.

This chain links TRBV4-3 with TRBJ2-5; D is unclear. This CDR3 spans 15 amino acids. Germline V CDR1 and CDR2: LGHNA, YSLEER. Trimming removed 0 bases at V and 5 bases at J, with 13 bases between. The CDR3 DNA reads as TGCGCCAGCAGCCAAGATCGTACATATGGGGAGACCCAGTACTTC. It encodes CASSQDRTYGETQYF.

The V call is TRBV7-8, the J call TRBJ1-5, with D possibly being TRBD1 (6 bases). CDR3 length equals 15 residues. Trimming removed 4 bases from V and 0 bases from J, with 10 bases in between. The V gene's germline CDR1 is SGHVS and CDR2 FQNEAQ. CDR3 sequence (DNA): TGTGCCAGCAGCTCACAGGGCTTTAGCAATCAGCCCCAGCATTTT. This encodes CASSSQGFSNQPQHF. Variable domain in full (rest from reference TRBV7-8 and TRBJ1-5): GAGVSQSPRYKVAKRGQDVALRCDPISGHVSLFWYQQALGQGPEFLTYFQNEAQLDKSGLPSDRFFAERPEGSVSTLKIQRTQQEDSAVYLCASSSQGFSNQPQHFGDGTRLSIL.

The count of this clone is one. This chain connects TRBV6-5 to TRBJ2-7; no clear D. This CDR3 has 11 amino acids. Germline-derived CDR1 and CDR2 are MNHEY and SVGAGI. V was clipped by 4 bases and J by 5 bases, with 6 bases between them. CDR3 protein: CASSLNDEQYF. CDR3 bases: TGTGCCAGCAGTTTGAACGACGAGCAGTACTTC.

The V and J genes are TRBV7-9 and TRBJ2-7; D possibly uses TRBD1 or TRBD2 (5 bases each). V lost 8 bases and J 1 base, leaving 9 bases between the germline ends. Germline V CDR1 and CDR2: SEHNR, FQNEAQ (reference sequence). This CDR3 contains 12 residues. CDR3 nucleotides: TGTGCCAGCGGGGACCAATCCTACGAGCAGTACTTC. Protein: CASGDQSYEQYF. Based on the CDR3 plus reference TRBV7-9 and TRBJ2-7, the full variable domain is DTGVSQNPRHKITKRGQNVTFRCDPISEHNRLYWYRQTLGQGPEFLTYFQNEAQLEKSRLLSDRFSAERPKGSFSTLEIQRTEQGDSAMYLCASGDQSYEQYFGPGTRLTVT.

V gene TRBV6-5 combines with J gene TRBJ2-1, with D possibly matching TRBD1 (5 bases). Trimming removed 5 bases from V and 8 bases from J, with 13 bases in between. The CDR3 spans 13 residues. Germline-derived CDR1 and CDR2 are MNHEY and SVGAGI. The CDR3 DNA reads as TGTGCCAGCAGTATCCAGGGATTCGATGAGCAGTTCTTC. Its translation: CASSIQGFDEQFF.

The chain has TRBV12-5 and TRBJ2-1, with unresolved D. The CDR3 has 13 amino acids. In germline, CDR1 is LGHNT, CDR2 FRNRAP. The ends were cut back, 1 base at V and 5 bases at J, with 6 bases in the middle. The CDR3 DNA reads as TGTGCTAGTGGTTTGGCGGATAACAATGAGCAGTTCTTC. As protein: CASGLADNNEQFF. Filled out from reference TRBV12-5 and TRBJ2-1, the complete variable domain reads DARVTQTPRHKVTEMGQEVTMRCQPILGHNTVFWYRQTMMQGLELLAYFRNRAPLDDSGMPKDRFSAEMPDATLATLKIQPSEPRDSAVYFCASGLADNNEQFFGPGTRLTVL.

The gene calls are TRBV28 and TRBJ2-3; the match to TRBD2 covers 7 bases. V lost 7 bases and J lost 2; bases outside the gene matches: 6. This CDR3 comprises 14 residues. In germline, CDR1 is MDHEN, CDR2 SYDVKM. The CDR3 loop reads CASKGRGDTDTQYF. In DNA form, the CDR3 reads TGTGCCAGCAAAGGACGGGGGGACACAGATACGCAGTATTTT.

The V gene is TRBV6-5, the J gene TRBJ2-7, with D tentatively TRBD2 (6 bases). V shed 6 bases and J shed 4 bases, with 13 bases lying between them. The germline gives CDR1 MNHEY, CDR2 SVGAGI. The CDR3 sequence is 13 residues long. CDR3 in DNA: TGTGCCAGCAGGCTTAGCGGAGAGTACGAGCAGTACTTC. Translating gives CASRLSGEYEQYF.

CDR3 sequence (DNA): TGTGCCAGCAGCTTACTAGCGGGAGTTCATGAGCAGTTCTTC. This gives the protein CASSLLAGVHEQFF. The rearrangement joins TRBV5-8 to TRBJ2-1; 11 nucleotides line up with TRBD2. Trimming at V came to 2 bases and at J to 8 bases, leaving 3 bases not matched to a gene. CDR3 length: 14 residues. Germline V lookup: CDR1 SGHTS, CDR2 YDEGEE.

This clone has just a few counts. The chain uses TRBV6-5 and TRBJ1-1; 9 bases line up with TRBD1. J lost 10 bases, V lost 0 bases, and 3 bases had no gene match. This CDR3 has 13 residues. Germline lookup yields CDR1 MNHEY and CDR2 SVGAGI. CDR3 nucleotide sequence: TGTGCCAGCAGTTACTCGGGGACAGGGTCAGCTTTCTTT. Translating gives CASSYSGTGSAFF.

V usage is TRBV5-6 and J usage is TRBJ1-2; weak D call: TRBD1 (5 bases). The germline V gene has CDR1 SGHDT and CDR2 YYEEEE. V was shortened by 1 base and J by 3 bases, with 13 bases between the two germline ends. This CDR3 has 15 amino acids. The chain's CDR3 is CASSLLLDTHYGYTF. The CDR3 DNA follows: TGTGCCAGCAGCTTGTTGTTGGACACCCACTATGGCTACACCTTC.

A note on this clone: The same CDR3 is also encoded by other DNA sequences in this sample. This CDR3 is CSVEGQGGYEQYF. CDR3 nucleotides: TGCAGCGTTGAAGGACAGGGTGGGTACGAGCAGTACTTC. The V gene is TRBV29-1, the J gene TRBJ2-7; 7 bases fit TRBD1. The CDR3 sequence is 13 residues long. Germline loops: CDR1 SQVTM, CDR2 ANQGSEA. Trimming took 1 base from V and 4 from J; bases not matched to a gene: 4.

The sample holds one count of this clone. The V gene is TRBV28, the J gene TRBJ2-1; D gene ambiguous. The CDR3 runs to 14 residues. Germline V gene sequence: CDR1 MDHEN, CDR2 SYDVKM. V shed 5 bases and J shed 7 bases, with 15 bases lying between them. The CDR3 spells CASSPRTGRNEQFF. The CDR3 DNA sequence: TGTGCCAGCAGTCCCCGGACCGGACGAAATGAGCAGTTCTTC.

This CDR3 is CASSLPRDRGEAFF. CDR3 coding DNA: TGTGCCAGCAGCTTGCCCCGGGACAGAGGCGAAGCTTTCTTT. This rearrangement joins TRBV7-9 to TRBJ1-1; 7 nucleotides align to TRBD1. The CDR3 runs to 14 residues. V shed 3 bases, J shed 8 bases, and the junction held 9 bases outside the gene matches. The germline CDR1 and CDR2 sequences are SEHNR and FQNEAQ (reference sequence).

The chain recombines TRBV14 with TRBJ2-5; D assignment may be TRBD1 or TRBD2 (5 bases each). Trimming took 0 bases from V and 3 from J, leaving 14 bases between them. The CDR3 has 16 residues. The germline V gene encodes CDR1 SGHDN and CDR2 FVKESK. The CDR3 spells CASSQDRGATEETQYF. CDR3 bases: TGTGCCAGCAGCCAAGATCGAGGGGCAACGGAAGAGACCCAGTACTTC.

The rearrangement joins TRBV5-1 to TRBJ2-5; 13 bases align to TRBD2. The J call may not be correct, given that the DNA end is closer to TRBJ2-7. Germline values: CDR1 SGHRS, CDR2 YFSETQ. The CDR3 loop spans 15 amino acids. CDR3 in DNA: TGCGCCAGCAGCTGGACTAGCGGGAGCCCCTACGAGCAGTACTTC. Protein sequence: CASSWTSGSPYEQYF.

A note on this clone: Other DNA variants within this sample encode the same CDR3. The V call is TRBV27, the J call TRBJ2-7, with D possibly TRBD1 on 6 matching bases. CDR1 and CDR2 from the germline V gene are MNHEY and SMNVEV (reference sequence). This CDR3 spans 13 amino acids. V was trimmed by 3 bases and J by 2 bases, leaving 8 bases between them. The CDR3 sequence is CASSLGAAYEQYF. The CDR3 DNA sequence: TGTGCCAGCAGTTTGGGGGCGGCCTACGAGCAGTACTTC.

The chain employs TRBV19 and TRBJ2-7; TRBD1 matches 12 bases. Germline V lookup: CDR1 LNHDA, CDR2 SQIVND (reference sequence). The CDR3 loop spans 15 amino acids. V lost 6 bases to trimming and J lost 6 bases; unmatched junction nucleotides: 9. As DNA, the CDR3 is TGTGCCAGTAGCTCGCTCCGGGACAGGGGGCTCGAGCAGTACTTC. This codes for CASSSLRDRGLEQYF. Supplemented by reference TRBV19 and TRBJ2-7, the full variable domain reads DGGITQSPKYLFRKEGQNVTLSCEQNLNHDAMYWYRQDPGQGLRLIYYSQIVNDFQKGDIAEGYSVSREKKESFPLTVTSAQKNPTAFYLCASSSLRDRGLEQYFGPGTRLTVT.

In DNA form, the CDR3 reads TGTGCCAGCTCACCGCGACAGAGATTCGCGAACACCGGGGAGCTGTTTTTT. Translated, it gives CASSPRQRFANTGELFF. This sequence joins TRBV18 and TRBJ2-2; TRBD1 might be the D (5 bases). This CDR3 region has 17 residues. Trimming cost V 3 bases and J 0 bases, with 14 bases left between them. Germline V CDR1 and CDR2: KGHSH, LQKENI.

V usage is TRBV7-8 and J usage is TRBJ2-7, with D unresolved. Deletions cut 5 bases from V and 5 bases from J, with 13 bases between. Germline-derived CDR1 and CDR2 are SGHVS and FQNEAQ. The CDR3 spans 13 residues. The CDR3, as DNA: TGTGCCAGCAGCCCCACAAGCAGCCACGAGCAGTACTTC. Encoded protein: CASSPTSSHEQYF. Full variable domain (outside the CDR3, taken from reference TRBV7-8 and TRBJ2-7): GAGVSQSPRYKVAKRGQDVALRCDPISGHVSLFWYQQALGQGPEFLTYFQNEAQLDKSGLPSDRFFAERPEGSVSTLKIQRTQQEDSAVYLCASSPTSSHEQYFGPGTRLTVT.

The chain is built from TRBV27 and TRBJ2-1; 7 bases agree with TRBD1. This CDR3 has 15 amino acids. V gave up 3 bases and J gave up 7 bases; unmatched junction bases: 9. Germline assignment: CDR1 MNHEY and CDR2 SMNVEV (reference sequence). CDR3: CASSFPGQPLNEQFF. DNA for the CDR3: TGTGCCAGCAGTTTCCCGGGACAGCCTCTGAATGAGCAGTTCTTC.

As for this clone: Distinct nucleotide sequences in the sample also encode this CDR3. The V gene is TRBV28, the J gene TRBJ2-5, with TRBD1 matching 8 bases. This CDR3 is built from 13 residues. V lost 6 bases to trimming and J lost 2 bases; unmatched junction nucleotides: 2. Germline V gene lookup returns CDR1 MDHEN and CDR2 SYDVKM. As DNA, the CDR3 is TGTGCCAGCAGAGACAGGGGACAAGAGACCCAGTACTTC. Translated: CASRDRGQETQYF. The full variable domain, its missing parts supplied by reference TRBV28 and TRBJ2-5, is DVKVTQSSRYLVKRTGEKVFLECVQDMDHENMFWYRQDPGLGLRLIYFSYDVKMKEKGDIPEGYSVSREKKERFSLILESASTNQTSMYLCASRDRGQETQYFGPGTRLLVL.

CDR3 sequence (DNA): TGTGCCAGCAGCTTAGGGCTAGCGGACGACAATGAGCAGTTCTTC. Translation gives CASSLGLADDNEQFF. J is TRBJ2-1 and V is TRBV7-2, with 7 bases lining up with TRBD2. After removal of 1 base from V and 5 bases from J, the junction contained 5 bases not matched to a gene. The length of the CDR3 is 15 residues. Germline CDR1 is SGHTA and CDR2 is FQGNSA.

The chain combines TRBV6-1 with TRBJ2-7, with no clear D. CDR1 is MNHNS, CDR2 SASEGT, per germline. The CDR3 runs 15 residues. Between the trimmed V and J ends, which lost 3 bases and 1 base, there was a span of 13 bases. CDR3 amino acids: CASSEALGVSYEQYF. The DNA for the CDR3 is TGTGCCAGCAGTGAGGCATTAGGAGTATCCTACGAGCAGTACTTC.

The J gene is TRBJ2-5, the V gene TRBV2; TRBD1 is a possible D gene (6 bases). Per germline, CDR1 SNHLY and CDR2 FYNNEI. The V end lost 7 bases, the J end lost 3 bases, and 12 bases lay between the germline ends. The CDR3 has 13 residues. The DNA of the CDR3 is TGTGCCAGCACCCGACAGGTTAAAGAGACCCAGTACTTC. Translated, it gives CASTRQVKETQYF.

CDR3 nucleotides: TGTGCCAGTAGTCCGTTCGGGGGTTTGAACACTGAAGCTTTCTTT. Its protein is CASSPFGGLNTEAFF. The chain joins TRBV19 to TRBJ1-1, with D possibly being TRBD1 (5 bases). CDR3 size: 15 residues. Germline lookup yields CDR1 LNHDA and CDR2 SQIVND (reference sequence). V was trimmed by 5 bases and J by 0 bases, leaving 13 bases between them.